Included here is one TCR beta chain sequence, with context. Germline loops: CDR1 MGHDK, CDR2 SYGVNS. The CDR3 is 15 amino acids. The V gene end was trimmed by 3 bases and the J gene end by 2 bases; junction bases not matched to a gene: 7. This entry belongs to a study of cytomegalovirus exposure and HLA in healthy donors. Use of 60 Vbeta and 13 Jbeta primers characterized the PCR. The data were produced by immunoSEQ multiplex PCR, yet TCRdb's version contains in-frame clones alone and is incomplete. The top ten hold 1.3% of the sample, which has 200,000 to 250,000 clones, over 75% seen once. V is TRBV25-1 and J is TRBJ2-7; TRBD1 matches 7 bases. This sequence originates from a human donor in good health. Sample: PBMCs. The chain's CDR3 is CASSDRDSKTYEQYF. The CDR3 DNA is TGTGCCAGCAGTGATCGGGACAGCAAAACCTACGAGCAGTACTTC.